A single sample is the source of the 20 T cell receptor beta chains below, sequenced in a study of blood T cell repertoires in COVID-19. Clones were sequenced by immunoSEQ multiplex PCR, and TCRdb holds only the in-frame ones, with some missing. The table lists 150,000 to 200,000 clones, around 90% of them singletons. The sample comprised PBMCs or T cells enriched from blood (not recorded which). The receptors were gathered from a woman aged 18 to 35 who had recovered from COVID-19.

The gene calls are TRBV27 and TRBJ2-1; D may be TRBD1 (5 bases). The CDR3 has 13 amino acids. V lost 3 bases and J 10 bases, leaving 13 bases between the germline ends. Germline assignment: CDR1 MNHEY and CDR2 SMNVEV (reference sequence). The CDR3 is CASSFGRGWEQFF. In DNA form, the CDR3 reads TGTGCCAGCAGTTTTGGTAGGGGCTGGGAGCAGTTCTTC.

The rearrangement uses TRBV2 and TRBJ2-1, with 10 positions matching TRBD1. The CDR3 consists of 15 residues. CDR1 is SNHLY and CDR2 is FYNNEI in the germline V gene. Trimming removed 8 bases from V and 2 bases from J; junction bases left unmatched: 6. The CDR3 reads CASARGQGAYNEQFF. CDR3 sequence (DNA): TGTGCCAGCGCGCGAGGACAGGGGGCCTACAATGAGCAGTTCTTC. Together with reference TRBV2 and TRBJ2-1, the CDR3 gives the full variable domain: EPEVTQTPSHQVTQMGQEVILRCVPISNHLYFYWYRQILGQKVEFLVSFYNNEISEKSEIFDDQFSVERPDGSNFTLKIRSTKLEDSAMYFCASARGQGAYNEQFFGPGTRLTVL.

The rearrangement links TRBV6-1 to TRBJ1-2, with TRBD1 identical over 7 bases. The junction had 8 bases not matched to a gene; V was cut back by 2 bases and J by 5 bases. The germline V gene encodes CDR1 MNHNS and CDR2 SASEGT. This CDR3 is 15 amino acids long. CDR3 coding DNA: TGTGCCAGCAGTGAATATGAAGGGGGCGGGTATGGCTACACCTTC. It translates to CASSEYEGGGYGYTF.

J is TRBJ2-2 and V is TRBV19; D gene unclear. V was trimmed by 4 bases and J by 0 bases, leaving 12 bases between them. Per the germline V gene, CDR1 is LNHDA and CDR2 is SQIVND (reference sequence). The CDR3 extends over 16 amino acids. The CDR3 here is CASSKRDSANTGELFF. For the CDR3, the DNA is TGTGCCAGTAGTAAGCGCGACTCCGCGAACACCGGGGAGCTGTTTTTT. The full variable domain, its missing parts supplied by reference TRBV19 and TRBJ2-2, is DGGITQSPKYLFRKEGQNVTLSCEQNLNHDAMYWYRQDPGQGLRLIYYSQIVNDFQKGDIAEGYSVSREKKESFPLTVTSAQKNPTAFYLCASSKRDSANTGELFFGEGSRLTVL.

The V and J genes are TRBV9 and TRBJ2-1, with TRBD2 matching over 7 bases. Germline values: CDR1 SGDLS, CDR2 YYNGEE. The CDR3 loop spans 14 amino acids. The V segment lost 0 bases and the J segment 7 bases; nucleotides outside the gene matches: 4. The DNA of the CDR3 is TGTGCCAGCAGCGTAGTAGTTAGCGGGAATGAGCAGTTCTTC. It yields the protein CASSVVVSGNEQFF.

This clone turned up a few times. The V call is TRBV10-3, the J call TRBJ1-2; 7 bases map to TRBD1. Germline-derived CDR1 and CDR2 are ENHRY and SYGVKD. There are 14 residues in the CDR3. Trimming took 7 bases from V and 7 from J; bases not matched to a gene: 12. CDR3 protein: CAITSTGTVSGYTF. CDR3 coding DNA: TGTGCCATCACCTCAACCGGGACAGTCTCTGGCTACACCTTC.

The V call is TRBV7-6, the J call TRBJ2-4, with D tentatively TRBD1 (5 bases). CDR3 length: 15 amino acids. Germline V CDR1 and CDR2: SGHVS, FNYEAQ. The V end lost 0 bases, the J end lost 9 bases, and 15 bases lay between the germline ends. The CDR3 bases are TGTGCCAGCAGCTTAGCTCAGGGCGCCAGGAGCATTCAGTACTTC. Translated: CASSLAQGARSIQYF.

The chain combines TRBV6-5 with TRBJ1-2; 7 bases are a match to TRBD1. The CDR3 runs to 13 residues. Unmatched junction bases numbered 10, after V lost 10 bases and J lost 5 bases. Germline loops: CDR1 MNHEY, CDR2 SVGAGI. The CDR3 coding sequence is TGTGCCACCACCACGACAGGGTCATATGGCTACACCTTC. Translated, it gives CATTTTGSYGYTF.

V and J are TRBV20-1 and TRBJ2-6; D might be TRBD1 (5 bases). From germline, CDR1 is DFQATT and CDR2 SNEGSKA (reference sequence). The CDR3 is made up of 16 amino acids. Trimming cost V 3 bases and J 2 bases, with 14 bases left between them. The CDR3 loop is CSASQGPTTGANVLTF. Here the CDR3 DNA reads TGCAGTGCTAGTCAGGGTCCTACTACTGGGGCCAACGTCCTGACTTTC.

Worth noting for this clone: A read error is likely, as this CDR3 ends without the conserved phenylalanine or tryptophan. Because the CDR3's place on the DNA is in doubt, the DNA is left out and the CDR3 is given as listed by TCRdb. The chain's CDR3 is CSARPAPGLSI. This chain connects TRBV20-1 to TRBJ1-2. A total of 11 residues make up the CDR3, ends included. Germline CDR1 and CDR2: DFQATT and SNEGSKA (reference sequence).

This clone was found once. J is TRBJ1-1 and V is TRBV7-2; TRBD1 matches at 10 bases. Per the germline V gene, CDR1 is SGHTA and CDR2 is FQGNSA. Germline trimming cut 0 bases from V and 8 bases from J; bases unmatched to any gene: 3. This CDR3 region has 14 residues. The CDR3 DNA reads TGTGCCAGCAGCTTAGCCGGGACAGGGGACGAAGCTTTCTTT. Encoded protein: CASSLAGTGDEAFF.

The chain employs TRBV6-2 or TRBV6-3 and TRBJ2-2; 7 positions match TRBD2. The CDR3 contains 18 residues. Unmatched junction bases numbered 16, after V lost 3 bases and J lost 6 bases. Germline CDR1 MNHEY, CDR2 SVGEGT. CDR3 nucleotide sequence: TGTGCCAGCAGTTATGGTCTAGCGGAGTTGGTGGTTGCCGGGGAGCTGTTTTTT. It codes for CASSYGLAELVVAGELFF.

V and J are TRBV20-1 and TRBJ2-3; D gene ambiguous. The CDR3 totals 11 residues. CDR1 and CDR2 (germline): DFQATT, SNEGSKA (reference sequence). V dropped 6 bases and J dropped 4 bases, with 8 bases sitting between them. The CDR3 sequence: CSAPVSDTQYF. The CDR3 DNA reads as TGCAGTGCCCCGGTTTCAGATACGCAGTATTTT.

This chain uses TRBV5-4 with TRBJ1-2, with D possibly TRBD1 on 5 matching bases. Looked up from germline, CDR1 is SGHNT and CDR2 is YYREEE (reference sequence). CDR3 length: 13 residues. Trimming shortened V by 2 bases and J by 7 bases, and 12 bases separated the two germline ends. CDR3 sequence (DNA): TGTGCCAGCAGCTTACAGGAGTCGACTGGCTACACCTTC. Translating it yields CASSLQESTGYTF.

J is TRBJ1-1 and V is TRBV29-1; 8 bases map to TRBD1. The CDR3 sequence is 13 residues long. With 7 bases clipped from V and 1 base from J, the junction kept 5 bases outside the gene matches. The germline V gene has CDR1 SQVTM and CDR2 ANQGSEA. In nucleotides, the CDR3 is TGCAGCGCTACAGGGACAGGGAACACTGAAGCTTTCTTT. It yields the protein CSATGTGNTEAFF.

This chain links TRBV5-4 with TRBJ1-2; D gene ambiguous. The V end was cut by 4 bases, the J end by 4 bases, with 14 bases between. From germline, CDR1 is SGHNT and CDR2 YYREEE (reference sequence). There are 14 residues in the CDR3. For the CDR3, the DNA is TGTGCCAGCAGCACACCCACAGTTACCTATGGCTACACCTTC. Its translation: CASSTPTVTYGYTF. Looking up the rest from reference TRBV5-4 and TRBJ1-2 gives the full variable domain: ETGVTQSPTHLIKTRGQQVTLRCSSQSGHNTVSWYQQALGQGPQFIFQYYREEENGRGNFPPRFSGLQFPNYSSELNVNALELDDSALYLCASSTPTVTYGYTFGSGTRLTVV.

The chain is built from TRBV5-1 and TRBJ1-2; unclear D gene. Deletions cut 1 base from V and 4 bases from J, with 5 bases between. Per germline, CDR1 SGHRS and CDR2 YFSETQ. CDR3 size: 12 residues. The CDR3 coding sequence is TGCGCCAGCAGCTTGTCGAGCTATGGCTACACCTTC. Amino acid sequence: CASSLSSYGYTF.

The J gene is TRBJ2-7, the V gene TRBV4-1, with D maybe TRBD1 (5 bases). The CDR3 is made up of 16 amino acids. Trimming shortened V by 4 bases and J by 3 bases, and 19 bases separated the two germline ends. Germline V gene sequence: CDR1 MGHRA, CDR2 YSYEKL. CDR3 region: CASSLELGMGLYEQYF. CDR3 in DNA: TGCGCCAGCAGCCTAGAATTGGGAATGGGGCTCTACGAGCAGTACTTC.

The V call is TRBV30, the J call TRBJ1-4; TRBD1 agrees at 8 bases. This CDR3 spans 15 amino acids. Germline values: CDR1 GTSNPN, CDR2 SVGIG (reference sequence). J lost 3 bases, V lost 6 bases, and 9 bases had no gene match. The CDR3, as DNA: TGTGCCTGCCGGACAGGGCCAGTCCCTAATGAAAAACTGTTTTTT. This gives the protein CACRTGPVPNEKLFF.

The chain uses TRBV27 and TRBJ1-2; TRBD1 matches at 10 bases. The CDR3 is 15 amino acids. J gave up 6 bases and V 3 bases, and 7 bases lay outside the gene matches. The V gene's germline CDR1 is MNHEY and CDR2 SMNVEV (reference sequence). The CDR3 DNA is TGTGCCAGCAGTTTTTTAGGGACAGGGGAGGATGGCTACACCTTC. Protein product: CASSFLGTGEDGYTF.